This TCR beta chain was found in a study of vaccination effects on CD4 cells after COVID-19. Study outcomes and limitations: Only 1 of 255 vaccine-induced clones from healthy vaccinees cross-reacted with common cold coronaviruses. Marked clonal contraction was seen in infection- and vaccine-induced clones late after vaccination.

Measured with immunoSEQ multiplex PCR; TCRdb has only the in-frame clones, and not every one. The data show nearly 45,000 clones, about three quarters seen once. CDR3 length equals 11 residues. A word on this clone: Its antigen is currently unknown. Germline is not matched at one junction end, which may reflect a read error.

Isolation of CD4+ T cells took place after 10 days of culture. Participants each got two BNT162b2 or mRNA-1273 vaccine doses. Vaccine recipients lacked prior SARS-CoV-2 infection and had negative nucleocapsid antibodies. On days 3 and 7, fresh IL-2 medium replaced half the medium. Sequencing was performed on CD4+ T cells from PBMCs cultured without peptide, taken after COVID-19 vaccination. V usage is TRBV12-3 or TRBV12-4 and J usage is TRBJ2-5; D is uncertain. The TCR sequence derives from a human donor who received a COVID-19 vaccine. The CDR3 region has the DNA TGTGCCAGCAGTCTCCAAAAGACCCAGTACTTC. It translates to CASSLQKTQYF.